This TCR beta chain was obtained from a study of immune cell composition in non-small cell lung cancer. Clones were read by immunoSEQ multiplex PCR, and TCRdb kept only the in-frame ones, dropping some. The top ten clones hold 22% of a sample with 5,000 or so clones, 65% to 80% of them seen once. The V and J ends lost 0 bases and 0 bases respectively, with 10 bases between them. Germline CDR1 reads SGHRS; CDR2 reads YFSETQ. This CDR3 comprises 16 residues. This clone was picked up a small number of times. Its antigen remains unidentified. Study-level findings and limits: Lung adenocarcinomas had lower top 10 clone scores and clonality than squamous tumours. Overall clonality, unlike maximal tumour-associated clone frequency, did not predict TIL reactivity.

The sample taken for sequencing was lung tumor tissue. The TCR comes from a human donor with non-small cell lung cancer. The V call is TRBV5-1, the J call TRBJ1-3; D unclear. The CDR3 protein is CASSLEFHGSGNTIYF. For the CDR3, the DNA is TGCGCCAGCAGCTTGGAGTTCCACGGCTCTGGAAACACCATATATTTT.